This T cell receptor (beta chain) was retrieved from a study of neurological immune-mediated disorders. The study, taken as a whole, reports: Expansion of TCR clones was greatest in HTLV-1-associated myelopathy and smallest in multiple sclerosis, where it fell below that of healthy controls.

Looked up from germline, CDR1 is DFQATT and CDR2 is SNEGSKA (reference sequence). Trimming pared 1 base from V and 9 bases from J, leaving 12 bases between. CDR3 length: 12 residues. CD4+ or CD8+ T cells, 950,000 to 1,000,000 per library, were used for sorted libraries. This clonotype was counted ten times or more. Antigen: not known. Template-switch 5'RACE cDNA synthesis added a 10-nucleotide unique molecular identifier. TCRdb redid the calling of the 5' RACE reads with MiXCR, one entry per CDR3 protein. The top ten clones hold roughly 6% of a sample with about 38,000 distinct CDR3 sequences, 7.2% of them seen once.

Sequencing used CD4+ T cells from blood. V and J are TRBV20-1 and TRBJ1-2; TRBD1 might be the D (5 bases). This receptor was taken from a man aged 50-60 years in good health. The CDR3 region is CSARGGSLSYTF. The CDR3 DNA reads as TGCAGTGCTAGAGGGGGCAGTCTCAGCTACACCTTC.